The sample holds a few counts of the clone carrying this T cell receptor beta chain. Its antigen is as yet unknown. The sample is drawn from a study of T cell repertoires in cytomegalovirus infection. Overall study: Selected CMV epitopes included recently identified HLA-C-restricted ones as well as well-studied HLA-B-restricted ones.

The CDR3 has 18 amino acids. From germline, CDR1 is LGHNA and CDR2 YSLEER. Trimming at V came to 4 bases and at J to 0 bases, leaving 11 bases not matched to a gene. TCRdb processed the reads anew with MiXCR; each CDR3 protein has one entry. The data show tens of thousands of distinct CDR3 sequences, approximately 22% seen once. The receptor's source is a human donor in good health (CMV status not recorded). Some clones in this sample may be carry-over from other donors' samples. The genes are TRBV4-3 and TRBJ1-3; 8 bases are shared with TRBD1. The specimen was CD8+ T cells from cultured PBMCs, collected from culture after CMV antigen stimulation. The CDR3 is CASSLLRGTGDSGNTIYF. The CDR3 DNA reads TGCGCCAGCAGCCTTCTCAGGGGGACAGGAGACTCTGGAAACACCATATATTTT.